The rows below give T cell receptor beta chains drawn from one sample of a study of T cell responses to AZD1222 COVID-19 vaccine. Generated by immunoSEQ multiplex PCR, the TCRdb table keeps only in-frame clones and is missing some. This sample has fewer than 150,000 clones, with around 89% found just once. Sample: peripheral blood, taken on day 0 of AZD1222 vaccination. These receptors originate from an adult in good health. The CDR3 runs from the conserved cysteine through the conserved F or W. A D gene is named only where the DNA matches it firmly. Not all rows give a size; the values are once, few, many and, for expanded clones, a class.

d_gene,j_gene,v_gene,abundance,CDR3nt,CDR3aa
.,TRBJ2-2,TRBV6-2/TRBV6-3,.,TGTGCCAGCAGTTACAGGGAGAGCACCGGGGAGCTGTTTTTT,CASSYRESTGELFF
.,TRBJ1-1,TRBV5-1,few,TGCGCCAGCTCAGTCGCAGTATCGAACACTGAAGCTTTCTTT,CASSVAVSNTEAFF
.,TRBJ2-1,TRBV7-9,.,TGTGCCAGCAGCTTCGGTAATGAGCAGTTCTTC,CASSFGNEQFF
.,TRBJ1-2,TRBV7-2,.,TGTGCCAGCAGCCCCCTCGGGGTGAACTATGGCTACACCTTC,CASSPLGVNYGYTF
.,TRBJ2-2,TRBV28,.,TGTGCCAGCAGTTTACCAGGGACGAACACCGGGGAGCTGTTTTTT,CASSLPGTNTGELFF
.,TRBJ1-2,TRBV4-3,.,TGCGCCAGCAGCCAAGATTTCACGGTTCCTTATGGCTACACCTTC,CASSQDFTVPYGYTF
TRBD1,TRBJ2-2,TRBV6-5,few,TGTGCCAGCAGTTACTCTTGGGGACAGGGCACCGGGGAGCTGTTTTTT,CASSYSWGQGTGELFF
.,TRBJ2-1,TRBV24-1,.,TGTGCCACCAGTGATACGGGACGCCCTTCTGAGCAGTTCTTC,CATSDTGRPSEQFF
.,TRBJ2-5,TRBV6-5,.,TGTGCCAGCAGTTACAGGAGCTCTGAGACCCAGTACTTC,CASSYRSSETQYF
TRBD1,TRBJ2-3,TRBV19,.,TGTGCCAGTAGTTCCCTTGGACAGGGTGAAGATACGCAGTATTTT,CASSSLGQGEDTQYF
.,TRBJ2-4,TRBV3-1/TRBV3-2,.,TGTGCCAGCAGCCAAGTGGGGTCGAGTGGGGACATTCAGTACTTC,CASSQVGSSGDIQYF
TRBD2,TRBJ2-7,TRBV30,.,TGTGCCTGGAGGCGGCGGGGGGGCGGCTACGAGCAGTACTTC,CAWRRRGGGYEQYF
.,TRBJ2-3,TRBV7-9,.,TGTGCCAGCAGCTTAGCGTTCGGCAGTAACACAGATACGCAGTATTTT,CASSLAFGSNTDTQYF
TRBD2,TRBJ2-1,TRBV19,once,TGTGCCAGTGCGTCGGTGCTAGCGGGGCTCTACAATGAGCAGTTCTTC,CASASVLAGLYNEQFF
.,TRBJ2-1,TRBV10-2,.,TGCGCCAGCAGCCTGGGGCTCATCTCCTACAATGAGCAGTTCTTC,CASSLGLISYNEQFF
.,TRBJ1-5,TRBV15,few,TGTGCCACCAGTGTGGGAGACGGGCCCCAGCATTTT,CATSVGDGPQHF
TRBD1,TRBJ2-1,TRBV10-3,.,TGTGCCATCAGTTTACAGGGGGCCGATGAGCAGTTCTTC,CAISLQGADEQFF